These 16 T cell receptor beta chains were all obtained from the same sample, sequenced in a study of T-cell reconstitution after alpha-beta-depleted transplantation in children. Unique molecular identifiers were incorporated during preparation of the TCRbeta library. TCRdb reprocessed the PCR reads via MiXCR and lists one record per CDR3 protein. The sample shows about 980,000 distinct CDR3 sequences, about 26% of them seen only once. The material sequenced was PBMCs, mostly from graft donor cells, taken 360 days after TCRalphabeta/CD19-depleted stem cell transplant. These receptor sequences come from a boy younger than two who had a stem cell transplant for SCID, so the T cells may come from the graft donor.

The CDR3 nucleotides read TGCAGTGCCTCCCGGACAGGCTATGGCTACACCTTC. Residues: CSASRTGYGYTF. The chain has TRBV20-1 and TRBJ1-2; 7 nucleotides align to TRBD1. With 6 bases clipped from V and 4 bases from J, the junction kept 5 bases outside the gene matches. The CDR3 is 12 amino acids. Per germline, CDR1 DFQATT and CDR2 SNEGSKA (reference sequence).

The table lists this clonotype with a few counts. The genes are TRBV20-1 and TRBJ2-5; D is unclear. Trimming removed 1 base at V and 5 bases at J, with 11 bases between. Germline lookup yields CDR1 DFQATT and CDR2 SNEGSKA (reference sequence). There are 13 residues in the CDR3. Here the CDR3 DNA reads TGCAGTGCTAGAGTGCCCTTCCGGGAGACCCAGTACTTC. Protein: CSARVPFRETQYF.

This clonotype was seen repeatedly, ten times or more. Here the CDR3 reads CSAPAGTGGYEQYF. CDR3 DNA sequence: TGCAGTGCTCCGGCCGGGACAGGGGGCTACGAGCAGTACTTC. The rearrangement uses TRBV20-1 and TRBJ2-7; 11 bases are shared with TRBD1. Trimming took 5 bases from V and 3 from J; bases not matched to a gene: 6. The CDR3 spans 14 residues. CDR1 and CDR2 (germline): DFQATT, SNEGSKA (reference sequence).

This chain links TRBV10-3 with TRBJ2-7; unclear D gene. The CDR3 length is 16 residues. With 0 bases removed from V and 6 bases from J, the gap between germline ends came to 18 bases. Germline CDR1 reads ENHRY; CDR2 reads SYGVKD. In DNA, the CDR3 is TGTGCCATCAGTGAGTCTCGGGCCACACGTGGGCTCGAGCAGTACTTC. Its translation is CAISESRATRGLEQYF.

This chain joins TRBV28 and TRBJ2-4, with D perhaps matching TRBD1 (6 bases). Germline values: CDR1 MDHEN, CDR2 SYDVKM. The V gene lost 6 bases and the J gene lost 0 bases, with 12 bases spanning the gap. The CDR3 is 15 amino acids. The CDR3 sequence is CASSPRGVAKNIQYF. The CDR3 coding sequence is TGTGCCAGCAGCCCCAGGGGAGTAGCCAAAAACATTCAGTACTTC.

The V gene is TRBV9, the J gene TRBJ2-3; D call uncertain. CDR3 size: 12 residues. Germline CDR1 SGDLS, CDR2 YYNGEE. Trimming took off 2 bases at V and 4 bases at J, with 5 bases between the two ends. The CDR3 bases are TGTGCCAGCAGCGTGATTTCAGATACGCAGTATTTT. Translation gives CASSVISDTQYF.

In regard to this clonotype: The conserved final phenylalanine or tryptophan is absent from the CDR3, which likely points to a read error. This rearrangement joins TRBV4-2 to TRBJ1-1, with D perhaps TRBD1 (6 bases). The V gene's germline CDR1 is LGHNA and CDR2 YNFKEQ. The CDR3 is made up of 16 amino acids. V dropped 4 bases and J dropped 5 bases, with 20 bases sitting between them. This CDR3 is CASSPSWFQGRTEAFY. CDR3 bases: TGTGCCAGCAGCCCAAGCTGGTTTCAGGGGAGGACTGAAGCTTTCTAT.

The chain links TRBV12-3 or TRBV12-4 to TRBJ1-3; D is undetermined. V was trimmed by 7 bases and J by 0 bases, leaving 19 bases between them. The CDR3 is 17 residues long. The CDR3 here is CASTPGWTVSSGNTIYF. CDR3 nucleotide sequence: TGTGCCAGCACCCCTGGGTGGACCGTTAGCTCTGGAAACACCATATATTTT.

J is TRBJ2-3 and V is TRBV15, with D possibly matching TRBD2 (5 bases). Trimming cost V 4 bases and J 4 bases, with 12 bases left between them. Germline loops: CDR1 LNHNV, CDR2 YYDKDF (reference sequence). This CDR3 has 14 residues. The DNA of the CDR3 is TGTGCCACCAGCATCCCCGGGGAAGCAGATACGCAGTATTTT. Translating gives CATSIPGEADTQYF.

The rearrangement uses TRBV12-3 or TRBV12-4 and TRBJ2-3, with D possibly matching TRBD1 (7 bases). This CDR3 has 12 amino acids. Trimming left V 4 bases short and J 11 bases short, with 13 bases between. The CDR3 region has the DNA TGTGCCAGCAGTTCCAGGGGGGACCAGCAGTATTTT. It is translated as CASSSRGDQQYF.

The chain has TRBV5-1 and TRBJ2-1; 9 nucleotides match TRBD1. J was trimmed by 6 bases and V by 4 bases; bases with no gene match: 11. Germline-derived CDR1 and CDR2 are SGHRS and YFSETQ. CDR3 size: 16 residues. The CDR3 nucleotides are TGCGCCAGCAGCCTAGGAACTTGGACAGGGGCCAATGAGCAGTTCTTC. This codes for CASSLGTWTGANEQFF.

The chain links TRBV3-1 to TRBJ2-5; tentative D call: TRBD1 (6 bases). Germline V CDR1 and CDR2: LGHDT, YNNKEL (reference sequence). This CDR3 comprises 13 residues. With 6 bases removed from V and 4 bases from J, the gap between germline ends came to 12 bases. The chain's CDR3 is CASREQGRETQYF. As DNA, the CDR3 is TGTGCCAGCAGGGAACAGGGAAGAGAGACCCAGTACTTC.

This clonotype was seen a few times. The V gene is TRBV6-1, the J gene TRBJ1-5, with TRBD1 as a possible D gene (5 bases). CDR1 MNHNS and CDR2 SASEGT come from the germline V gene. The CDR3 loop spans 15 amino acids. Between the trimmed V and J ends, which lost 6 bases and 3 bases, there was a span of 15 bases. DNA for the CDR3: TGTGCCAGCAGCGACCCCGACAGAAACAATCAGCCCCAGCATTTT. Protein product: CASSDPDRNNQPQHF.

This clonotype was counted a few times. V and J are TRBV6-1 and TRBJ2-3; D may be TRBD1 or TRBD2 (6 bases each). Trimming took off 4 bases at V and 9 bases at J, with 17 bases between the two ends. The germline V gene has CDR1 MNHNS and CDR2 SASEGT. The CDR3 consists of 14 residues. Written as DNA, the CDR3 is TGTGCCAGCAGTGCGGGGGCCGCGCAAGGGACGCAGTATTTT. It is translated as CASSAGAAQGTQYF.

This chain connects TRBV7-8 to TRBJ2-7, with D unresolved. Trimming shortened V by 5 bases and J by 5 bases, and 7 bases separated the two germline ends. This CDR3 comprises 11 residues. Per the germline V gene, CDR1 is SGHVS and CDR2 is FQNEAQ. CDR3 in amino acids: CASSGSNEQYF. The DNA of the CDR3 is TGTGCCAGCAGCGGGTCCAACGAGCAGTACTTC.

The V gene is TRBV12-3 or TRBV12-4, the J gene TRBJ1-1, with D possibly matching TRBD1 (6 bases). V shed 4 bases and J shed 1 base, with 25 bases lying between them. This CDR3 is 19 amino acids long. The CDR3 nucleotides are TGTGCCAGCAGTTCTTACAGACAGGCCGAGGGTCCTGCGAACACTGAAGCTTTCTTT. This codes for CASSSYRQAEGPANTEAFF.